These 28 T cell receptor beta chains were sequenced from one sample in a study of STAT3 mutations in large granular lymphocyte leukemia. Overall study findings and caveats: At least one immunodominant TCR beta clonotype appeared in every T-cell large granular lymphocyte leukemia patient.

Assay used: immunoSEQ multiplex PCR; TCRdb lists only in-frame clones, some missing. This sample yields several thousand clones, of which about 95% are seen a single time; about 33% belongs to the top ten. No antigen has been identified for these receptors. Source material: peripheral blood mononuclear cells. These receptor sequences come from a man aged 60 to 75 with T-cell large granular lymphocyte leukemia. Some clones in this sample may be carry-over from other donors' samples.

The chain joins TRBV30 to TRBJ1-3; 7 bases are a match to TRBD1. The V gene end was trimmed by 4 bases and the J gene end by 3 bases; junction bases not matched to a gene: 6. Germline CDR1 reads GTSNPN; CDR2 reads SVGIG (reference sequence). The length of the CDR3 is 14 residues. CDR3 nucleotide sequence: TGTGCCTGGACTACAGGGGAAGGTGGAAACACCATATATTTT. Amino acid sequence: CAWTTGEGGNTIYF.

The genes are TRBV28 and TRBJ1-2; D is unclear. The germline gives CDR1 MDHEN, CDR2 SYDVKM. The CDR3 contains 13 residues. Trimming took 2 bases from V and 1 from J, leaving 5 bases between them. The CDR3 DNA reads as TGTGCCAGCAGTTTAAACCTTAACTATGGCTACACCTTC. It is translated as CASSLNLNYGYTF.

The chain is built from TRBV4-1 and TRBJ1-1; D is unclear. The CDR3 runs 16 residues. Trimming removed 3 bases from V and 2 bases from J, with 16 bases in between. The germline gives CDR1 MGHRA, CDR2 YSYEKL. The chain's CDR3 is CASSQLPGQINTEAFF. CDR3 bases: TGCGCCAGCAGCCAGCTCCCGGGCCAAATTAACACTGAAGCTTTCTTT.

The V and J genes are TRBV19 and TRBJ1-3; tentative D call: TRBD1 (5 bases). Trimming cost V 4 bases and J 4 bases, with 11 bases left between them. The germline gives CDR1 LNHDA, CDR2 SQIVND (reference sequence). The CDR3 runs 14 residues. As DNA, the CDR3 is TGTGCCAGTAGTACCCAGGGAGCGGGAAACACCATATATTTT. Its protein is CASSTQGAGNTIYF.

This clone was seen a few times. The genes are TRBV7-9 and TRBJ1-2; 9 positions agree with TRBD1. V shed 4 bases and J 8 bases; nucleotides not matched to a gene: 8. The CDR3 has 14 amino acids. Germline loops: CDR1 SEHNR, CDR2 FQNEAQ (reference sequence). The CDR3 sequence is CASSSAGTGFGYTF. CDR3 DNA sequence: TGTGCCAGCAGCTCAGCAGGGACAGGGTTCGGCTACACCTTC. Complete variable domain (other parts from reference TRBV7-9 and TRBJ1-2): DTGVSQNPRHKITKRGQNVTFRCDPISEHNRLYWYRQTLGQGPEFLTYFQNEAQLEKSRLLSDRFSAERPKGSFSTLEIQRTEQGDSAMYLCASSSAGTGFGYTFGSGTRLTVV.

This clone was found once. V usage is TRBV28 and J usage is TRBJ2-3; TRBD2 matches at 7 bases. The junction had 5 bases not matched to a gene; V was cut back by 2 bases and J by 0 bases. CDR3 size: 16 residues. Germline CDR1 reads MDHEN; CDR2 reads SYDVKM. CDR3: CASSLRASGSTDTQYF. The CDR3 DNA sequence: TGTGCCAGCAGTTTAAGGGCTAGCGGTAGCACAGATACGCAGTATTTT.

V gene TRBV5-4 combines with J gene TRBJ2-5, with TRBD1 matching 7 bases. Trimming took 4 bases from V and 0 from J; bases not matched to a gene: 9. This CDR3 has 16 amino acids. Germline assignment: CDR1 SGHNT and CDR2 YYREEE (reference sequence). CDR3 nucleotides: TGTGCCAGCAGCGCGAGGGGACAGAGGTACCAAGAGACCCAGTACTTC. Encoded protein: CASSARGQRYQETQYF.

A word on this clone: At one of its ends the junction is not consistent with the germline gene, which may arise from a read error. The chain couples TRBV30 to TRBJ2-3; possible D gene TRBD1, 5 bases. This CDR3 has 13 amino acids. Per germline, CDR1 GTSNPN and CDR2 SVGIG (reference sequence). The CDR3: CTSTASSTDTQYF. The CDR3 DNA reads as TGCACCTCGACAGCCTCTAGCACAGATACGCAGTATTTT.

V is TRBV2 and J is TRBJ2-5; weak D call: TRBD1 (6 bases). CDR3 length equals 14 residues. In germline, CDR1 is SNHLY, CDR2 FYNNEI. V gave up 8 bases and J gave up 1 base, with 14 bases separating them. The CDR3 DNA sequence: TGTGCCAGCTCGGGACACCGGGCCCAAGAGACCCAGTACTTC. Translated: CASSGHRAQETQYF.

The V gene is TRBV5-1, the J gene TRBJ1-4, with 10 positions matching TRBD1. In germline, CDR1 is SGHRS, CDR2 YFSETQ. The CDR3 covers 15 residues. Trimming at V came to 4 bases and at J to 6 bases, leaving 6 bases not matched to a gene. The CDR3 is CASSVVGTGDEKLFF. The CDR3 nucleotides are TGCGCCAGCAGCGTCGTCGGGACAGGGGATGAAAAACTGTTTTTT. Full variable domain (missing parts from reference TRBV5-1 and TRBJ1-4): KAGVTQTPRYLIKTRGQQVTLSCSPISGHRSVSWYQQTPGQGLQFLFEYFSETQRNKGNFPGRFSGRQFSNSRSEMNVSTLELGDSALYLCASSVVGTGDEKLFFGSGTQLSVL.

The V call is TRBV28, the J call TRBJ2-2; 9 bases align to TRBD2. V gave up 6 bases and J gave up 1 base; unmatched junction bases: 3. Germline V gene lookup returns CDR1 MDHEN and CDR2 SYDVKM. The CDR3 spans 15 residues. Here the CDR3 DNA reads TGTGCCAGCAGGCCGACTAGCGGGAACACCGGGGAGCTGTTTTTT. As protein: CASRPTSGNTGELFF.

This rearrangement joins TRBV5-1 to TRBJ2-5, with no clear D. CDR1 and CDR2 (germline): SGHRS, YFSETQ. V lost 0 bases and J 5 bases, leaving 11 bases between the germline ends. The CDR3 runs to 14 residues. In nucleotides, the CDR3 is TGCGCCAGCAGCTTGGTACCCGGTTTTGAGACCCAGTACTTC. It is translated as CASSLVPGFETQYF.

The CDR3 nucleotides are TGCAGCGCTGGGACTAGCGGGAGGTCCGGGGAGCTGTTTTTT. The encoded protein is CSAGTSGRSGELFF. The V and J genes are TRBV29-1 and TRBJ2-2; 15 nucleotides match TRBD2. The CDR3 totals 14 residues. Germline CDR1 and CDR2: SQVTM and ANQGSEA. V lost 7 bases and J lost 6; bases outside the gene matches: 3.

This chain joins TRBV30 and TRBJ1-1; D is perhaps TRBD1 (6 bases). V lost 5 bases and J 6 bases, leaving 16 bases between the germline ends. This CDR3 has 13 amino acids. The germline V gene has CDR1 GTSNPN and CDR2 SVGIG (reference sequence). The CDR3 DNA reads TGTGCCTGGGGCATACAGGGCAGCTCTGAAGCTTTCTTT. It specifies CAWGIQGSSEAFF.

This clone was seen only once. V is TRBV7-9 and J is TRBJ2-7, with D tentatively TRBD1 (5 bases). CDR3 length: 15 amino acids. V was clipped by 8 bases and J by 7 bases, with 24 bases between them. Germline V gives CDR1 SEHNR, CDR2 FQNEAQ (reference sequence). The CDR3 spells CASAQLGALLGEQYF. In DNA form, the CDR3 reads TGTGCCAGCGCCCAACTTGGGGCCCTCCTAGGGGAGCAGTACTTC.

J is TRBJ1-5 and V is TRBV6-1; D not resolved. V lost 0 bases, J lost 3 bases, and 12 bases lay in between. From germline, CDR1 is MNHNS and CDR2 SASEGT. The length of the CDR3 is 16 residues. CDR3 DNA: TGTGCCAGCAGTGAAGCCAAGGGATTCGTCAATCAGCCCCAGCATTTT. Its protein is CASSEAKGFVNQPQHF.

The V and J genes are TRBV28 and TRBJ2-7; TRBD1 matches at 7 bases. This CDR3 comprises 14 residues. V dropped 6 bases and J dropped 6; count of bases not matched to a gene: 11. CDR1 and CDR2 from the germline V gene are MDHEN and SYDVKM. CDR3 nucleotide sequence: TGTGCCAGCAGCCTAAATTGGGCAGGGGGCGAGCAGTACTTC. Residues: CASSLNWAGGEQYF.

V and J are TRBV18 and TRBJ2-2, with a weak D call TRBD1 (5 bases). Germline lookup yields CDR1 KGHSH and CDR2 LQKENI. Trimming took off 0 bases at V and 9 bases at J, with 14 bases between the two ends. The CDR3 extends over 15 amino acids. The CDR3 nucleotides read TGTGCCAGCTCACCACCGCGGACACCCCACCGGGAGCTGTTTTTT. Translated: CASSPPRTPHRELFF.

The rearrangement links TRBV5-5 to TRBJ2-5; 15 bases line up with TRBD2. V shed 4 bases and J 5 bases; nucleotides not matched to a gene: 3. Germline V gives CDR1 SGHKS, CDR2 YYEKEE (reference sequence). The CDR3 has 15 amino acids. CDR3 in amino acids: CASSTGTSGRETQYF. Here the CDR3 DNA reads TGTGCCAGCAGCACTGGGACTAGCGGGAGGGAGACCCAGTACTTC.

V and J are TRBV13 and TRBJ1-1; the D is unclear. The germline V gene encodes CDR1 PRHDT and CDR2 FYEKMQ (reference sequence). This CDR3 spans 12 amino acids. Trimming stripped 5 bases from V and 6 bases from J, with 10 bases between. CDR3 sequence reads: CASSPWTSEAFF. CDR3 sequence (DNA): TGTGCCAGCAGCCCATGGACTTCTGAAGCTTTCTTT. Drawing the rest from reference TRBV13 and TRBJ1-1, the complete variable domain is AAGVIQSPRHLIKEKRETATLKCYPIPRHDTVYWYQQGPGQDPQFLISFYEKMQSDKGSIPDRFSAQQFSDYHSELNMSSLELGDSALYFCASSPWTSEAFFGQGTRLTVV.

The rearrangement uses TRBV6-6 and TRBJ1-1, with D possibly matching TRBD1 (5 bases). This CDR3 has 14 amino acids. The V and J ends lost 10 bases and 1 base respectively, with 16 bases between them. Germline CDR1 reads MNHNY; CDR2 reads SVGAGI (reference sequence). The CDR3 DNA sequence: TGTGCCATCGGGGCAGTCACTACGAACACTGAAGCTTTCTTT. Translating gives CAIGAVTTNTEAFF.

Here the CDR3 reads CAWSKADGYEQYF. CDR3 bases: TGTGCCTGGAGTAAAGCGGACGGCTACGAGCAGTACTTC. The J gene is TRBJ2-7, the V gene TRBV30, with a weak D call TRBD2 (5 bases). The CDR3 has 13 residues. The germline V and J ends were trimmed by 2 bases and 3 bases, with 11 bases remaining between them. Germline assignment: CDR1 GTSNPN and CDR2 SVGIG (reference sequence).

The chain couples TRBV5-4 to TRBJ1-1; no firm D call. CDR3 length: 13 amino acids. CDR1 and CDR2 from the germline V gene are SGHNT and YYREEE (reference sequence). The V end was cut by 2 bases, the J end by 1 base, with 6 bases between. CDR3 sequence reads: CASSLRGNTEAFF. DNA for the CDR3: TGTGCCAGCAGCTTACGAGGGAACACTGAAGCTTTCTTT.

This clone was observed once. The rearrangement joins TRBV18 to TRBJ2-1, with 7 bases fitting TRBD1. J lost 0 bases, V lost 5 bases, and 7 bases had no gene match. The germline gives CDR1 KGHSH, CDR2 LQKENI. CDR3 length: 16 amino acids. The DNA of the CDR3 is TGTGCCAGCTCAGGCCCGACAGGGTCCTCCTACAATGAGCAGTTCTTC. It specifies CASSGPTGSSYNEQFF.

The chain uses TRBV5-1 and TRBJ2-1; TRBD2 is a possible D gene (6 bases). Trimming cost V 1 base and J 4 bases, with 12 bases left between them. CDR3 length: 15 residues. Germline CDR1 is SGHRS and CDR2 is YFSETQ. The CDR3 DNA is TGCGCCAGCAGCTTGAGCGCGGGGATATACAATGAGCAGTTCTTC. Protein sequence: CASSLSAGIYNEQFF.

The chain is built from TRBV12-5 and TRBJ2-7; D tentatively reads TRBD1 or TRBD2 (5 bases each). The CDR3 extends over 14 amino acids. Trimming pared 7 bases from V and 3 bases from J, leaving 16 bases between. CDR1 is LGHNT, CDR2 FRNRAP, per germline. The DNA of the CDR3 is TGTGCTAGTGCTTCCGGGACCGGGTACTACGAGCAGTACTTC. Translation gives CASASGTGYYEQYF.

This clone is large in the sample. The chain employs TRBV12-5 and TRBJ2-3; 10 nucleotides line up with TRBD2. This CDR3 spans 16 amino acids. Germline assignment: CDR1 LGHNT and CDR2 FRNRAP. Trimming removed 9 bases from V and 0 bases from J; junction bases left unmatched: 9. The DNA for the CDR3 is TGTGCTAGCACAGAATGGACTAGCGGCAGCACAGATACGCAGTATTTT. Its protein is CASTEWTSGSTDTQYF.

The V and J genes are TRBV5-6 and TRBJ2-6; no reliable D call. The germline V and J ends were trimmed by 5 bases and 2 bases, with 20 bases remaining between them. Germline V gene sequence: CDR1 SGHDT, CDR2 YYEEEE. The CDR3 consists of 18 residues. The CDR3 bases are TGTGCCAGCAGTCGTGGTATAGGACCATGGGCTGGGGCCAACGTCCTGACTTTC. Its translation is CASSRGIGPWAGANVLTF.